This TCR beta chain was retrieved from a study of blood T cells in healthy people across ages. Germline lookup yields CDR1 SGHAT and CDR2 FQNNGV. This CDR3 comprises 14 residues. V was cut by 0 bases and J by 1 base, with 6 bases left in between. A sample-barcoded 5' primer and a J-beta primer mix were used in a second PCR of about 7 to 11 cycles. TCRdb processed the 5' RACE reads anew with MiXCR; each CDR3 protein has one entry. The table records about 1.6 million distinct CDR3 sequences, about 32% of them present only once. The specimen sequenced was blood. The source of this sequence is a woman aged 25 to 39 in good health. The chain is built from TRBV11-2 and TRBJ1-2; D uncertain. The CDR3 DNA sequence: TGTGCCAGCAGCTTAGAACGGCTTAACTATGGCTACACCTTC. The encoded protein is CASSLERLNYGYTF. The whole variable domain, filled in from reference TRBV11-2 and TRBJ1-2, reads EAGVAQSPRYKIIEKRQSVAFWCNPISGHATLYWYQQILGQGPKLLIQFQNNGVVDDSQLPKDRFSAERLKGVDSTLKIQPAKLEDSAVYLCASSLERLNYGYTFGSGTRLTVV.